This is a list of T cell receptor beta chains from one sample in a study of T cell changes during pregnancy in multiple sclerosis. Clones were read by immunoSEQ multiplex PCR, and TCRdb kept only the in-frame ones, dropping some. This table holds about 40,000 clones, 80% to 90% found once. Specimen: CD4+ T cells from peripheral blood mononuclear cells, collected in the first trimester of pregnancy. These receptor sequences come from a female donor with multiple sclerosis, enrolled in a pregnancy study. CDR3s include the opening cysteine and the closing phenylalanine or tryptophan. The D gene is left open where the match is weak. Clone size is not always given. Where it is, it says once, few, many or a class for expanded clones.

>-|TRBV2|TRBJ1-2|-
TGTGCCAGCAGTATACGGACAGAGAACTATGGCTACACCTTC
CASSIRTENYGYTF
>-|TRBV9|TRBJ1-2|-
TGTGCCAGCAGCGCTGAACGGACAGAATTCTATGGCTACACCTTC
CASSAERTEFYGYTF
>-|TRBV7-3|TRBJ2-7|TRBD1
TGTGCCAGCAGCCTACGGGCTGGGACAGGGAGTTACGAGCAGTACTTC
CASSLRAGTGSYEQYF
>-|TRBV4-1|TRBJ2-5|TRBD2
TGCGCCAGCAGCCAGGCTCACGGACTAGCGGGAGGTGAACAAGAGACCCAGTACTTC
CASSQAHGLAGGEQETQYF
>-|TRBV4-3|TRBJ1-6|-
TGCGCCAGCAGCCAAGAGATCTCGACAGGCCGGGCACCCCTCCACTTT
CASSQEISTGRAPLHF
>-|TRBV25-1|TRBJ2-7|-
TGTGCCAGTAGGGGGAATCTCCTACCCTACGAGCAGTACTTC
CASRGNLLPYEQYF
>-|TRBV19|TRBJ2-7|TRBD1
TGTGCCAGTAGCTACGTGGGACAGGGGGCTTACGAGCAGTACTTC
CASSYVGQGAYEQYF
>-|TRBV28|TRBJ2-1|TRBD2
TGTGCCAGCAGTATCAGCGGGAGGGCCCAGAATGAGCAGTTCTTC
CASSISGRAQNEQFF
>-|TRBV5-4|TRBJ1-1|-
TGTGCCAGCAGCTTGTCCGGGGTCGCTTTCTTT
CASSLSGVAFF
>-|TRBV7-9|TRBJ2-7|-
TGTGCCAGCAGCCGCTTTAGCAGCCTTTACGAGCAGTACTTC
CASSRFSSLYEQYF
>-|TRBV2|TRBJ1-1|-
TGTGCCAGCAGCGAGGACAGACAAACCCCTCGAGCTTTCTTT
CASSEDRQTPRAFF
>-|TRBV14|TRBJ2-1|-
TGTGCCAGCAGCCCAGCCTTTCGGGAGCCCTACAATGAGCAGTTCTTC
CASSPAFREPYNEQFF
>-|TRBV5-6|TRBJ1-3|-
TGTGCCAGCAGCGTGGACCGGGGGGCTAGAAACACCATATATTTT
CASSVDRGARNTIYF
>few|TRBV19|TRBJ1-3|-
TGTGCCAGTAGTGTACAGGGTATCTCTGGAAACACCATATATTTT
CASSVQGISGNTIYF
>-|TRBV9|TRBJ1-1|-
TGTGCCAGCAGCACAAGCCGGGACACTGAAGCTTTCTTT
CASSTSRDTEAFF
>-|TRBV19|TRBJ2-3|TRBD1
TGTGCCAGTAGGGGACAGGGACCCACAGATACGCAGTATTTT
CASRGQGPTDTQYF